The 12 T cell receptor beta chains below come from one sample, sequenced in a study of shared clonotypes between healthy human individuals. Repertoires were generated with immunoSEQ multiplex PCR, while TCRdb's copy carries only in-frame clones and drops some. This table has 2 million to 2.5 million clones, roughly 93% appearing once. The material sequenced was naive CD4+ T cells from PBMCs. Subset in this sample: CD45RA+ positively selected. These receptors were collected from a man between 18 and 35 years old in good health. Some clones in this sample may be carry-over from other donors' samples.

The chain carries TRBV6-1 and TRBJ2-2, with a possible D match to TRBD1 (6 bases). Per the germline V gene, CDR1 is MNHNS and CDR2 is SASEGT. V shed 6 bases and J shed 4 bases, with 15 bases lying between them. CDR3 length: 15 residues. CDR3 in DNA: TGTGCCAGCAGATGGACAAGGGGGATCACCGGGGAGCTGTTTTTT. This encodes CASRWTRGITGELFF.

The rearrangement uses TRBV5-6 and TRBJ2-1, with 8 bases aligning to TRBD2. The germline gives CDR1 SGHDT, CDR2 YYEEEE. The CDR3 sequence is 16 residues long. V lost 2 bases to trimming and J lost 0 bases; unmatched junction nucleotides: 4. The chain's CDR3 is CASSFISGNSYNEQFF. CDR3 in DNA: TGTGCCAGCAGCTTCATTAGCGGGAACTCCTACAATGAGCAGTTCTTC.

V usage is TRBV5-1 and J usage is TRBJ2-2; tentatively, D is TRBD2 (6 bases). Trimming stripped 5 bases from V and 3 bases from J, with 8 bases between. From germline, CDR1 is SGHRS and CDR2 YFSETQ. The CDR3 is 13 residues long. CDR3 in amino acids: CASREGYTGELFF. In DNA, the CDR3 is TGCGCCAGCAGGGAGGGTTACACCGGGGAGCTGTTTTTT.

The chain couples TRBV7-2 to TRBJ1-2; D gene ambiguous. Germline CDR1 is SGHTA and CDR2 is FQGNSA. V dropped 5 bases and J dropped 2 bases, with 12 bases sitting between them. The CDR3 contains 14 residues. The DNA for the CDR3 is TGTGCCAGCAGCCTGGACGGGATCAACTATGGCTACACCTTC. Translating it yields CASSLDGINYGYTF.

The chain recombines TRBV27 with TRBJ2-6; D perhaps matches TRBD1 (6 bases). The germline V and J ends were trimmed by 2 bases and 4 bases, with 24 bases remaining between them. This CDR3 contains 20 residues. Germline V gene lookup returns CDR1 MNHEY and CDR2 SMNVEV (reference sequence). The CDR3, as DNA: TGTGCCAGCAGTTTAATCCTCCGACAGGAGACAGTCGCCGGGGCCAACGTCCTGACTTTC. Translating gives CASSLILRQETVAGANVLTF. Full variable domain (rest looked up from reference TRBV27 and TRBJ2-6): EAQVTQNPRYLITVTGKKLTVTCSQNMNHEYMSWYRQDPGLGLRQIYYSMNVEVTDKGDVPEGYKVSRKEKRNFPLILESPSPNQTSLYFCASSLILRQETVAGANVLTFGAGSRLTVL.

The table lists this clone with a count of one. The chain uses TRBV19 and TRBJ1-5, with 9 bases fitting TRBD1. CDR3 size: 16 residues. The germline V gene has CDR1 LNHDA and CDR2 SQIVND (reference sequence). V was pared by 6 bases and J by 4 bases, with 10 bases of the junction left unmatched. The CDR3 loop reads CASRTSPGTGNQPQHF. As DNA, the CDR3 is TGTGCCAGTAGAACAAGCCCCGGGACAGGGAATCAGCCCCAGCATTTT.

The chain combines TRBV6-6 with TRBJ1-4; D is undetermined. The germline CDR1 and CDR2 sequences are MNHNY and SVGAGI (reference sequence). V lost 3 bases to trimming and J lost 0 bases, with 11 bases between them. This CDR3 has 16 amino acids. Here the CDR3 reads CASSYRHQATNEKLFF. Here the CDR3 DNA reads TGTGCCAGCAGTTATCGACACCAAGCAACTAATGAAAAACTGTTTTTT.

This clone appeared a single time. A much more abundant neighbour one base away suggests this may be a read error. Other DNA sequences in the sample encode the same CDR3. This sequence joins TRBV5-6 and TRBJ1-1; possible D gene TRBD1, 5 bases. This CDR3 is built from 13 residues. V was shortened by 2 bases and J by 1 base, with 6 bases between the two germline ends. CDR1 and CDR2 from the germline V gene are SGHDT and YYEEEE. The DNA of the CDR3 is TGTGCCAGCAGCTTCGACAGGAACACTGAAGCTTTCTTT. Amino acid sequence: CASSFDRNTEAFF.

Written as DNA, the CDR3 is TGCGCCAGCAGCATTTCTACTACTCAAGAGACCCAGTACTTC. It encodes CASSISTTQETQYF. This chain connects TRBV5-1 to TRBJ2-5, with unresolved D. Germline CDR1 and CDR2: SGHRS and YFSETQ. V lost 4 bases and J lost 2, with 12 bases in between. The CDR3 has 14 residues.

The chain couples TRBV30 to TRBJ2-5; TRBD2 is a possible D gene (5 bases). V lost 0 bases, J lost 4 bases, and 12 bases lay in between. The CDR3 is 14 amino acids. Germline V CDR1 and CDR2: GTSNPN, SVGIG (reference sequence). The CDR3 region has the DNA TGTGCCTGGAGTGTAGGGCTAGCCCGAGAGACCCAGTACTTC. This encodes CAWSVGLARETQYF.

The J gene is TRBJ2-7, the V gene TRBV11-2; maybe TRBD1 (9 bases). Between the trimmed V and J ends, which lost 3 bases and 1 base, there was a span of 22 bases. The CDR3 has 18 residues. Looked up from germline, CDR1 is SGHAT and CDR2 is FQNNGV. The CDR3 sequence: CASSFRDRAASGSYEQYF. The DNA of the CDR3 is TGTGCCAGCAGCTTCCGGGACAGGGCAGCTAGCGGGTCCTACGAGCAGTACTTC.

V usage is TRBV6-1 and J usage is TRBJ1-5; 7 bases line up with TRBD1. CDR1 is MNHNS, CDR2 SASEGT, per germline. The ends lost 5 bases at V and 5 bases at J; junction bases unmatched: 9. The CDR3 is 15 residues long. In DNA, the CDR3 is TGTGCCAGCAGTCTGCGACGGACAGGTTATCAGCCCCAGCATTTT. Protein sequence: CASSLRRTGYQPQHF.